This T cell receptor (beta chain) derives from a study of blood T cell repertoires in COVID-19. V dropped 2 bases and J dropped 5 bases, with 10 bases sitting between them. The germline gives CDR1 MNHEY, CDR2 SVGAGI. The CDR3 runs 14 residues. This table comes from immunoSEQ multiplex PCR, and its TCRdb copy is limited to in-frame clones, with some not included. The repertoire holds around 130,000 clones, with roughly four fifths as singletons. The specimen was peripheral blood. This chain joins TRBV6-5 and TRBJ2-4; D gene unclear. The receptor was isolated from a human donor in a cohort sampled during active COVID-19. The CDR3 nucleotides read TGTGCCAGCAGTTACACCCCTAGAGAAAACATTCAGTACTTC. It codes for CASSYTPRENIQYF.